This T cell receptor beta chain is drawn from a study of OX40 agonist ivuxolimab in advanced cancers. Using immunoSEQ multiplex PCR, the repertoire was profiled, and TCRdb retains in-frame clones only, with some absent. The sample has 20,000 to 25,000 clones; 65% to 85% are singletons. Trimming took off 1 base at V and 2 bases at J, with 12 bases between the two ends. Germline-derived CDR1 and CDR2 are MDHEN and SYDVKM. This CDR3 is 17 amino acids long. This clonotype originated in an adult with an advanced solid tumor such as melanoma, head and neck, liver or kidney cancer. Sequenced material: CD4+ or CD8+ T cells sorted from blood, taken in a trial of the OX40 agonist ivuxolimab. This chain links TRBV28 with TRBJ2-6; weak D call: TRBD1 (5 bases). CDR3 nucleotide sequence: TGTGCCAGCAGTTTATTGGCAGGGTCCGCTGGGGCCAACGTCCTGACTTTC. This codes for CASSLLAGSAGANVLTF. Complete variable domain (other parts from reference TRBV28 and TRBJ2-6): DVKVTQSSRYLVKRTGEKVFLECVQDMDHENMFWYRQDPGLGLRLIYFSYDVKMKEKGDIPEGYSVSREKKERFSLILESASTNQTSMYLCASSLLAGSAGANVLTFGAGSRLTVL.